The T cell receptor beta chain under discussion was sequenced for a study of blood T cell repertoires in COVID-19. Study details: COVID-19 samples, acute and convalescent, were from the United States, Italy and Spain. The cDNA or gDNA used as material had been derived from T cells, B-cell-depleted T cells, or PBMCs.

This clone was seen a few times. Original handling: Using reference gene primer amplification, nucleated cell counts were estimated. This table comes from immunoSEQ multiplex PCR, and its TCRdb copy is limited to in-frame clones, with some not included. V, J and clone size were drawn from that table, and D and trimming were deduced from the DNA. The top ten clones hold 3.1% of a sample with fewer than 300,000 clones, more than 70% of them seen once. This clonotype was obtained from a woman under 30 with acute or convalescent COVID-19. Sequenced input: peripheral blood.

The CDR3 region has the DNA TGTGCCAGCTCACTGTCAGAAGTTAATAGCAATCAGCCCCAGCATTTT. This sequence encodes CASSLSEVNSNQPQHF. The rearrangement joins TRBV18 to TRBJ1-5, with D uncertain. V dropped 4 bases and J dropped 0 bases, with 13 bases sitting between them. Per the germline V gene, CDR1 is KGHSH and CDR2 is LQKENI. The CDR3 totals 16 residues.